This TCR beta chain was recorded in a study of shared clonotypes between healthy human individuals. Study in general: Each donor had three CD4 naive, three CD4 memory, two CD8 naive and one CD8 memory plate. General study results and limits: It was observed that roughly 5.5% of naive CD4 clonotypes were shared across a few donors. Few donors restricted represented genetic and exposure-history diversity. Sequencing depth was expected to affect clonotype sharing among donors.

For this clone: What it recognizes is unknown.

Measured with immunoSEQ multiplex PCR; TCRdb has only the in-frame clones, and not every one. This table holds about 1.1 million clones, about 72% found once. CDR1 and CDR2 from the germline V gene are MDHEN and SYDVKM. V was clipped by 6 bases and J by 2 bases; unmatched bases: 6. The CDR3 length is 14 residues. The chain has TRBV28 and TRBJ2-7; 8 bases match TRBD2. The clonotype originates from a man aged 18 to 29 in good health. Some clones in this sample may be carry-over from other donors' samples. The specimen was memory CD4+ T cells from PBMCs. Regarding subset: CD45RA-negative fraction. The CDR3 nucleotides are TGTGCCAGCAGAAAGGGTAGCGGGGCCTACGAGCAGTACTTC. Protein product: CASRKGSGAYEQYF.